This T cell receptor (beta chain) was recovered during a study of T cell responses to AZD1222 COVID-19 vaccine. General study findings and limits: Clonal diversity was possibly underestimated; the donors were predominantly white British and more often female. Spike-specific TCR repertoires showed rising breadth and depth after two AZD1222 doses. Reports indicate that nearly half of spike-specific TCRs are directed at unmutated variant regions.

The repertoire was sequenced with immunoSEQ multiplex PCR; TCRdb's copy has only in-frame clones and lacks some. The sample has about 150,000 clones; roughly nine tenths are singletons. This clone is a singleton in its sample. The antigen is not known. Germline CDR1 reads LNHDA; CDR2 reads SQIVND (reference sequence). The CDR3 covers 12 residues. The germline V and J ends were trimmed by 5 bases and 3 bases, with 8 bases remaining between them. This material consisted of peripheral blood, taken 28 days after the second AZD1222 dose. This TCR came from an adult who received the AZD1222 COVID-19 vaccine. The chain links TRBV19 to TRBJ2-7; no definite D call. The CDR3 DNA follows: TGTGCCAGTAGTGTGGGCAACTACGAGCAGTACTTC. This encodes CASSVGNYEQYF.